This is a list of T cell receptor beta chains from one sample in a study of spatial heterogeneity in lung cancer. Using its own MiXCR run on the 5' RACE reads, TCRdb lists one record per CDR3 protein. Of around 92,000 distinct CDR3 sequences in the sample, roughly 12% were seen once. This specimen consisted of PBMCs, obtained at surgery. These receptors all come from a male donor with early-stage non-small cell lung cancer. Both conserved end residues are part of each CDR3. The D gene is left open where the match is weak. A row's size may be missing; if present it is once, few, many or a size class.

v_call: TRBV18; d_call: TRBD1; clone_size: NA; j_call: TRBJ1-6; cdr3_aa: CASSPGQANSPLHF; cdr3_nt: TGTGCCAGCTCCCCAGGACAGGCTAATTCACCCCTCCACTTT
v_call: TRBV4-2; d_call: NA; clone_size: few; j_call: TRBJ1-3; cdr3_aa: CASSQALDSDTIYF; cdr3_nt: TGTGCCAGCAGCCAAGCACTTGACAGCGACACCATATATTTT
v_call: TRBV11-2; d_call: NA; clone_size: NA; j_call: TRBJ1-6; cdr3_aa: CASSLAGSYNSSLHF; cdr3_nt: TGTGCCAGCAGCTTAGCGGGGTCCTATAATTCATCCCTCCACTTT
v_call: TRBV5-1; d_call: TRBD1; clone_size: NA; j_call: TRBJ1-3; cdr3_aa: CASSSTGGGGNTIYF; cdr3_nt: TGCGCCAGCAGCTCGACAGGGGGCGGTGGAAACACCATATATTTT
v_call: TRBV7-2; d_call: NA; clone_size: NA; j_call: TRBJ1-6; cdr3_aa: CASSLRADYNSPLHF; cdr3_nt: TGTGCCAGCAGCTTAAGGGCGGATTATAATTCACCCCTCCACTTT
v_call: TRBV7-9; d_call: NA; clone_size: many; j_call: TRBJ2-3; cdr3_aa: CASSHGGGQYF; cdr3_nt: TGTGCCAGCAGCCACGGGGGAGGACAGTATTTT
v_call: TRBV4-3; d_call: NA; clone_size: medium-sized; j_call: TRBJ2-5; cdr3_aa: CASSQDASPEETQYF; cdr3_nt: TGCGCCAGCAGCCAAGATGCTTCGCCAGAAGAGACCCAGTACTTC
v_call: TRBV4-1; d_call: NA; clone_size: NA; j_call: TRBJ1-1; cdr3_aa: CASSLVAGNTEAFF; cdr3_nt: TGCGCCAGCAGCCTTGTGGCCGGCAACACTGAAGCTTTCTTT
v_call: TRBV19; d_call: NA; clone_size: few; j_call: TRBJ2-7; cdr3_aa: CASSIEGRRGEQYF; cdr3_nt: TGTGCCAGTAGTATAGAAGGGAGGAGAGGTGAGCAGTACTTC
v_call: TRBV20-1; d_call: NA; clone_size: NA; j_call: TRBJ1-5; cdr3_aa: CSAPLQGRAQPQHF; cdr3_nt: TGCAGTGCCCCCTTACAGGGAAGGGCGCAGCCCCAGCATTTT
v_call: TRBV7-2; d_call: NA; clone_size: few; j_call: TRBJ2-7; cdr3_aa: CASSPDASSYEQYF; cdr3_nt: TGTGCCAGCAGCCCAGACGCGAGCTCCTACGAGCAGTACTTC
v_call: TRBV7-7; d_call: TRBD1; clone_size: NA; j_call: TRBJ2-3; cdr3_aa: CASSLGTGATDTQYF; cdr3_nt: TGTGCTAGCAGCTTAGGGACAGGGGCCACAGATACGCAGTATTTT
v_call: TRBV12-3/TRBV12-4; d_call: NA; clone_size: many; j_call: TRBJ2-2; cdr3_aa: CASSPPERAGELFF; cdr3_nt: TGTGCCAGCAGTCCTCCAGAACGGGCCGGGGAGCTGTTTTTT
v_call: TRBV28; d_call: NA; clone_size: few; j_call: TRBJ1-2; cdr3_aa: CASSPPGAYGYTF; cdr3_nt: TGTGCCAGCAGTCCCCCAGGAGCCTATGGCTACACCTTC
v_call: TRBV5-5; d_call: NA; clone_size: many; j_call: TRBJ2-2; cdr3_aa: CASSPRTGSGTGELFF; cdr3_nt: TGTGCCAGCAGCCCCCGAACAGGGTCGGGCACCGGGGAGCTGTTTTTT
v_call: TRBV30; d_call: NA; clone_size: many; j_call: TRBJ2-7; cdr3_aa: CAWYPALQYF; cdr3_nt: TGTGCCTGGTACCCGGCTCTTCAGTACTTC
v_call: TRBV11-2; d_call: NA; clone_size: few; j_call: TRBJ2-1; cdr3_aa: CASSLGFGGEQFF; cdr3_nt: TGTGCCAGCAGCTTAGGTTTCGGAGGAGAGCAGTTCTTC
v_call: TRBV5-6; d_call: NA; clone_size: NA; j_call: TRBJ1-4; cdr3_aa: CASSVNTAPKLFF; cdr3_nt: TGTGCCAGCAGCGTCAACACGGCCCCAAAACTGTTTTTT
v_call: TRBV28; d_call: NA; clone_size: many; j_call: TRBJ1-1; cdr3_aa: CASTAGRPNTEAFF; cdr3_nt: TGTGCCAGCACCGCAGGACGGCCGAACACTGAAGCTTTCTTT
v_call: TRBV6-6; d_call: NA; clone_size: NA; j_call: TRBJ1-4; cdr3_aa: CASSYSIWQATNEKLFF; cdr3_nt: TGTGCCAGCAGTTACTCGATCTGGCAGGCAACTAATGAAAAACTGTTTTTT
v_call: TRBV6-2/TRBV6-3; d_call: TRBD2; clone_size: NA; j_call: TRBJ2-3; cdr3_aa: CASSYGTSGRTDTQYF; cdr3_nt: TGTGCCAGCAGTTATGGGACTAGCGGGAGAACAGATACGCAGTATTTT
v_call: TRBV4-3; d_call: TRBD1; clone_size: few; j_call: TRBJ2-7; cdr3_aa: CASSQWGTGGGEQYF; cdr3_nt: TGCGCCAGCAGCCAATGGGGGACAGGGGGCGGCGAGCAGTACTTC
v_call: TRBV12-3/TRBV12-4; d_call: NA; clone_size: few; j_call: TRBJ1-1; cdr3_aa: CASSLQQGNTEAFF; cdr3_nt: TGTGCCAGCAGTCTACAACAGGGGAACACTGAAGCTTTCTTT
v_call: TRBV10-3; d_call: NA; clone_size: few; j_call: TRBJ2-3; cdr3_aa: CAIKAAGPRDTQYF; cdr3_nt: TGTGCCATCAAGGCTGCAGGGCCCAGGGATACGCAGTATTTT
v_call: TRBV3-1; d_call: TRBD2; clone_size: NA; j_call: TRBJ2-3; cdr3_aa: CASSFPLAGGRDTQYF; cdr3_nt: TGTGCCAGCAGCTTTCCGCTAGCGGGGGGGCGAGATACGCAGTATTTT
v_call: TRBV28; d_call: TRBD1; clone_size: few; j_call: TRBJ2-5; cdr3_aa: CASSGTGGQETQYF; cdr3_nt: TGTGCCAGCAGCGGGACAGGGGGTCAGGAGACCCAGTACTTC
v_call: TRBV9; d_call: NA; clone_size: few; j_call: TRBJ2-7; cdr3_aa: CASSPLADFAEQYF; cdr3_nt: TGTGCCAGCAGCCCCCTTGCGGACTTCGCCGAGCAGTACTTC
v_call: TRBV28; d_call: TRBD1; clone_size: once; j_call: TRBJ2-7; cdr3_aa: CASSMWDSHSYEQYF; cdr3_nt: TGTGCCAGCAGTATGTGGGACAGCCACTCCTACGAGCAGTACTTC
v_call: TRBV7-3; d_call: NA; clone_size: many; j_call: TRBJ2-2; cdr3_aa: CASSSSGELFF; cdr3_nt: TGTGCCAGCAGCTCTTCCGGGGAGCTGTTTTTT
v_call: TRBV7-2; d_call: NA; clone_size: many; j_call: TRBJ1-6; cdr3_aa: CASSRQLQNNSPLHF; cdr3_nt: TGTGCCAGCAGCCGACAGCTCCAAAATAATTCACCCCTCCACTTT
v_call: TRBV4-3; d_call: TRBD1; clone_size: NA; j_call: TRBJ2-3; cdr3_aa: CASSQATGFADTQYF; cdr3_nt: TGCGCCAGCAGCCAAGCGACAGGGTTCGCAGATACGCAGTATTTT
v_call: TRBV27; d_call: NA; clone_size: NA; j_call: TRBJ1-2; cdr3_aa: CASKSLAGTGVFGYTF; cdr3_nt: TGTGCCAGCAAATCACTTGCCGGGACTGGCGTATTCGGCTACACCTTC
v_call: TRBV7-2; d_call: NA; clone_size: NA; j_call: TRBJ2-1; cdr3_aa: CASSRGLGVNNEQFF; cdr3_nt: TGTGCCAGCAGTCGGGGACTCGGAGTTAACAATGAGCAGTTCTTC
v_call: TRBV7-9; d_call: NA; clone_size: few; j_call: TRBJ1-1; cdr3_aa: CASSLTGEGGTEAFF; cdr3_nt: TGTGCCAGCAGCTTAACGGGGGAAGGTGGCACTGAAGCTTTCTTT
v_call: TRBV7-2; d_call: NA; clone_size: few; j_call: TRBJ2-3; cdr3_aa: CASSLDRMSTDTQYF; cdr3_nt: TGTGCCAGCAGCCTAGACAGGATGAGCACAGATACGCAGTATTTT
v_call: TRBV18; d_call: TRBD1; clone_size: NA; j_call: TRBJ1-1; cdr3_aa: CASSPGDRGDTEAFF; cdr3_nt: TGTGCCAGCTCACCAGGAGACAGGGGCGACACTGAAGCTTTCTTT
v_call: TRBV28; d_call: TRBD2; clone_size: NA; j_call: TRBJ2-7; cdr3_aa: CASSSKRGDSYEQYF; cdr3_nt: TGTGCCAGCAGTTCAAAGCGGGGGGACTCCTACGAGCAGTACTTC
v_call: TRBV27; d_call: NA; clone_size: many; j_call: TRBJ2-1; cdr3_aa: CASSSGIEQFF; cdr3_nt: TGTGCCAGCAGTTCTGGGATTGAGCAGTTCTTC
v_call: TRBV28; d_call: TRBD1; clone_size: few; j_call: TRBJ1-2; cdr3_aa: CASSPTRQGALRGYTF; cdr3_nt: TGTGCCAGCAGCCCCACTAGACAGGGGGCGCTTCGGGGCTACACCTTC
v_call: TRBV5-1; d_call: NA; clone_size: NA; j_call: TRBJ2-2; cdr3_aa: CASTRDLIPGELFF; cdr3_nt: TGCGCCAGCACCCGGGACCTCATACCCGGGGAGCTGTTTTTT
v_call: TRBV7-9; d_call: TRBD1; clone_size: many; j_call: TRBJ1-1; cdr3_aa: CASSLEGAGTEAFF; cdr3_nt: TGTGCCAGCAGCTTAGAGGGGGCAGGCACTGAAGCTTTCTTT
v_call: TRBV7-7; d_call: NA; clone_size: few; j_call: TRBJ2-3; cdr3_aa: CASSRTIGDTQYF; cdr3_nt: TGTGCTAGCAGCCGGACTATTGGGGATACGCAGTATTTT